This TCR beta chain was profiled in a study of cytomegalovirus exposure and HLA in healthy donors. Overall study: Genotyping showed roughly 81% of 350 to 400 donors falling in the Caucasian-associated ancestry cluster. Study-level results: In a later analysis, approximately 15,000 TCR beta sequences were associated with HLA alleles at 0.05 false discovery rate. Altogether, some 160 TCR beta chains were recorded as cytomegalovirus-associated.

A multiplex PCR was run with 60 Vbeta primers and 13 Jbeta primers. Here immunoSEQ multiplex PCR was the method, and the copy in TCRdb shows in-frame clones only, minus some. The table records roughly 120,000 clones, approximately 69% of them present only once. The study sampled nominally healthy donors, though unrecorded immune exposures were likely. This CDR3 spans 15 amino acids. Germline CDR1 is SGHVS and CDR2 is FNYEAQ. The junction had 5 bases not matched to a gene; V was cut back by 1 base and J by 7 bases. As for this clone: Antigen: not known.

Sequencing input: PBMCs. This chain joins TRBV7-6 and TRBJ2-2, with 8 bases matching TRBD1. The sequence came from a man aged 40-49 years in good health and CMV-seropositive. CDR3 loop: CASSLETGAGGELFF. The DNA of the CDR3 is TGTGCCAGCAGCTTAGAGACAGGGGCCGGCGGGGAGCTGTTTTTT. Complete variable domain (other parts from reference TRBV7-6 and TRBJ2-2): GAGVSQSPRYKVTKRGQDVALRCDPISGHVSLYWYRQALGQGPEFLTYFNYEAQQDKSGLPNDRFSAERPEGSISTLTIQRTEQRDSAMYRCASSLETGAGGELFFGEGSRLTVL.